This T cell receptor beta chain was captured by sequencing in a study of T cells in Graves' hyperthyroidism and ophthalmopathy. From RNA transcripts, TCR beta CDR3 regions were amplified. When the TCR CDR3 underwent first-round RT-PCR, the HTBI primer set was used. From the multiplex PCR reads, TCRdb called clonotypes with MiXCR, one entry per CDR3 protein. The sample has fewer than 450,000 distinct CDR3 sequences; roughly 15% are singletons. This clonotype has more than one count but fewer than ten. Input material: blood. This TCR was sampled from a woman aged 55-75 years with Graves' ophthalmopathy.

The CDR3 sequence is CASSSPPGAGGDTDTQYF. The CDR3 bases are TGTGCCAGCAGTTCTCCCCCGGGCGCGGGAGGGGACACAGATACGCAGTATTTT. The V and J genes are TRBV6-5 and TRBJ2-3; 9 nucleotides line up with TRBD2. Trimming at V came to 4 bases and at J to 2 bases, leaving 13 bases not matched to a gene. Germline CDR1 MNHEY, CDR2 SVGAGI. This CDR3 has 18 residues.